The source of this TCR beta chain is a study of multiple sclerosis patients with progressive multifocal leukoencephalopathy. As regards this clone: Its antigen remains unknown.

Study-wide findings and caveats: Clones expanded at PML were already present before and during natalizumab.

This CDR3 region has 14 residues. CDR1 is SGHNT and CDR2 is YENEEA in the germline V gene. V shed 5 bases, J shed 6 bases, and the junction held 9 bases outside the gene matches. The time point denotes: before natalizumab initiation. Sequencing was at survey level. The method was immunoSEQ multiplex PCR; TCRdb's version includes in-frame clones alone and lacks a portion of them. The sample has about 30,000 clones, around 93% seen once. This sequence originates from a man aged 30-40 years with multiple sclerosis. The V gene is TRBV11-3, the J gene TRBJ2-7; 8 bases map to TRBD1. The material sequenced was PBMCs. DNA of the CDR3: TGTGCCAGCAGCCTCAGGACAGGGTGGAGCGAGCAGTACGTC. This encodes CASSLRTGWSEQYV.